The rows below give T cell receptor beta chains drawn from one sample of a study of T-cell reconstitution after alpha-beta-depleted transplantation in children. Using its own MiXCR run on the PCR reads, TCRdb lists one record per CDR3 protein. The table shows about 640,000 distinct CDR3 sequences, with around 16% occurring only once. The sequencing used PBMCs from the stem cell graft donor, collected from the stem cell graft. Receptor source: a human donor who donated a stem cell graft to a child with acute myeloid leukemia. CDR3s include the opening cysteine and the closing phenylalanine or tryptophan. D genes are given only for firm matches. Clone size is given for some rows only: seen once, a few or many times, or a class if the clone is expanded.

J gene	clone size	D gene	V gene	CDR3 protein	CDR3 DNA
TRBJ1-5	-	-	TRBV15	CATSRERWGNQPQHF	TGTGCCACCAGCAGAGAAAGATGGGGCAATCAGCCCCAGCATTTT
TRBJ2-2	-	TRBD2	TRBV6-2/TRBV6-3	CASSWTSGGTGELFF	TGTGCCAGCAGTTGGACTAGCGGGGGCACCGGGGAGCTGTTTTTT
TRBJ2-7	-	-	TRBV6-1	CASRKGTPYEQYF	TGTGCCAGCAGGAAAGGGACCCCCTACGAGCAGTACTTC
TRBJ2-3	many	TRBD2	TRBV20-1	CSAREVQRGTDTQYF	TGCAGTGCTAGAGAAGTCCAGCGGGGAACAGATACGCAGTATTTT
TRBJ2-1	once	TRBD1	TRBV11-2	CATQTGENEQFF	TGTGCCACCCAGACAGGGGAAAATGAGCAGTTCTTC
TRBJ2-1	-	-	TRBV5-1	CASTAGDSEFF	TGCGCCAGCACAGCCGGGGACTCGGAGTTCTTC
TRBJ1-2	many	-	TRBV29-1	CSVRNRRVGHTF	TGCAGCGTTCGAAACCGGAGGGTGGGTCACACCTTC
TRBJ2-1	many	TRBD2	TRBV20-1	CSARGLTSGLYNEQFF	TGCAGTGCTAGAGGCCTAACTAGCGGACTCTACAATGAGCAGTTCTTC
TRBJ1-6	-	-	TRBV25-1	CASSDPGSSYNSPLHF	TGTGCCAGCAGTGACCCAGGGAGCTCCTATAATTCACCCCTCCACTTT
TRBJ2-1	few	-	TRBV5-1	CASSASGYEQFF	TGCGCCAGCAGCGCTTCAGGGTATGAGCAGTTCTTC
TRBJ1-6	many	TRBD1	TRBV12-3/TRBV12-4	CASSPTGTGDSPLHF	TGTGCCAGCAGTCCGACCGGGACAGGAGATTCACCCCTCCACTTT
TRBJ1-5	-	-	TRBV6-5	CASSYSLADNQPQHF	TGTGCCAGCAGTTACTCATTGGCAGATAATCAGCCCCAGCATTTT
TRBJ1-5	few	-	TRBV6-1	CASTRNGGLSNQPQHF	TGTGCCAGCACCAGGAATGGGGGCCTTAGCAATCAGCCCCAGCATTTT
TRBJ2-3	-	TRBD1	TRBV5-1	CASSPTMRQGRRTDTQYF	TGCGCCAGCAGCCCTACAATGAGACAGGGGCGGCGCACAGATACGCAGTATTTT
TRBJ1-2	few	-	TRBV5-5	CASSLERGHYGYTF	TGTGCCAGCAGCTTGGAACGGGGACACTATGGCTACACCTTC
TRBJ2-1	once	-	TRBV6-1	CATNKKKVYNEQFF	TGTGCCACCAACAAAAAAAAGGTCTACAATGAGCAGTTCTTC
TRBJ2-3	many	-	TRBV20-1	CSAGRMGSPTDTQYF	TGCAGTGCTGGACGTATGGGCTCACCCACAGATACGCAGTATTTT
TRBJ2-7	-	TRBD1	TRBV29-1	CSVRDRSLEQYF	TGCAGCGTTCGGGACAGGTCCCTCGAGCAGTACTTC
TRBJ2-7	few	TRBD1	TRBV6-5	CASSYVGQGRHEQYF	TGTGCCAGCAGTTACGTCGGACAGGGGCGGCACGAGCAGTACTTC
TRBJ1-1	few	-	TRBV12-3/TRBV12-4	CASSLAAAGLAFF	TGTGCCAGCAGTTTAGCGGCGGCAGGGCTAGCTTTCTTT
TRBJ2-7	many	-	TRBV6-5	CASSHRDISEQYF	TGTGCCAGCAGTCACCGGGACATATCCGAGCAGTACTTC
TRBJ2-4	-	-	TRBV6-2/TRBV6-3	CASSSLGAKNIQYF	TGTGCCAGCAGTTCTCTCGGAGCCAAAAACATTCAGTACTTC
TRBJ2-7	many	-	TRBV29-1	CSVVRPKSSRDEQYF	TGCAGCGTTGTACGGCCAAAAAGCTCAAGGGACGAGCAGTACTTC
TRBJ2-3	-	-	TRBV6-2/TRBV6-3	CASSYHGTQYF	TGTGCCAGCAGTTACCACGGTACGCAGTATTTT
TRBJ2-3	many	TRBD2	TRBV6-5	CASRRGPGRGTQYF	TGTGCCAGCAGGCGGGGACCCGGGAGGGGTACGCAGTATTTT
TRBJ2-7	many	-	TRBV7-2	CASTQTFSYEQYF	TGTGCCAGCACCCAGACGTTTTCCTACGAGCAGTACTTC
TRBJ2-2	-	TRBD1	TRBV4-3	CASSQDAGTVNTGELFF	TGCGCCAGCAGCCAAGATGCCGGGACAGTGAACACCGGGGAGCTGTTTTTT
TRBJ1-6	many	-	TRBV20-1	CSARGHANDPIPLHF	TGCAGTGCTAGAGGGCATGCGAATGACCCGATACCCCTCCACTTT
TRBJ1-4	-	-	TRBV12-3/TRBV12-4	CASKPASGNEKLFF	TGTGCCAGCAAACCCGCGTCGGGTAATGAAAAACTGTTTTTT
TRBJ1-2	many	-	TRBV7-2	CASSLGGQGGNYGYTF	TGTGCCAGCAGCTTAGGTGGGCAGGGAGGAAACTATGGCTACACCTTC
TRBJ1-2	-	TRBD1	TRBV7-9	CASSDRGQDYGYTF	TGTGCCAGCAGCGACAGGGGGCAGGACTATGGCTACACCTTC
TRBJ2-5	-	-	TRBV24-1	CATSDPGLGGETQYF	TGTGCCACCAGTGATCCCGGCCTTGGGGGGGAGACCCAGTACTTC
TRBJ2-1	many	-	TRBV7-9	CASSVNEQFF	TGTGCCAGCAGCGTTAATGAGCAGTTCTTC
TRBJ2-5	many	TRBD1	TRBV12-3/TRBV12-4	CASSPQGEETQYF	TGTGCCAGCAGCCCACAGGGGGAAGAGACCCAGTACTTC
TRBJ1-2	few	-	TRBV4-2	CASSPPPGGYTF	TGTGCCAGCAGCCCCCCTCCGGGAGGCTACACCTTC